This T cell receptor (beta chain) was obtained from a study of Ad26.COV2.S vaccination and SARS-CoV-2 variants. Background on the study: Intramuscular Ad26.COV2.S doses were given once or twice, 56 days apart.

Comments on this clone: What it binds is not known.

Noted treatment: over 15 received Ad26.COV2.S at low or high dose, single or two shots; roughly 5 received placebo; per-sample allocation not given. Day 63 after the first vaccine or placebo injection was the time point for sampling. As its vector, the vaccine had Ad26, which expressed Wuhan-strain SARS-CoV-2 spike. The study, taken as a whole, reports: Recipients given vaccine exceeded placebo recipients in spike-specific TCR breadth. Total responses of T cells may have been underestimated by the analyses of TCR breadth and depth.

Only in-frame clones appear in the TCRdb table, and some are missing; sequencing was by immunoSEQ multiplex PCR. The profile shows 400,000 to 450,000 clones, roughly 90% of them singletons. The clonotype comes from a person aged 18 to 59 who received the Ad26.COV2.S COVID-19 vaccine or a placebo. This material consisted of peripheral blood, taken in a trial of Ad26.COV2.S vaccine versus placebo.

CDR3 amino acids: CASSPHLGVSYEQYF. CDR3 sequence (DNA): TGTGCCAGTAGTCCCCACTTGGGGGTCTCCTACGAGCAGTACTTC. V gene TRBV19 combines with J gene TRBJ2-7; tentatively, D is TRBD1 or TRBD2 (5 bases each). CDR3 length: 15 amino acids. Trimming took 5 bases from V and 0 from J, leaving 14 bases between them. CDR1 is LNHDA, CDR2 SQIVND, per germline (reference sequence).